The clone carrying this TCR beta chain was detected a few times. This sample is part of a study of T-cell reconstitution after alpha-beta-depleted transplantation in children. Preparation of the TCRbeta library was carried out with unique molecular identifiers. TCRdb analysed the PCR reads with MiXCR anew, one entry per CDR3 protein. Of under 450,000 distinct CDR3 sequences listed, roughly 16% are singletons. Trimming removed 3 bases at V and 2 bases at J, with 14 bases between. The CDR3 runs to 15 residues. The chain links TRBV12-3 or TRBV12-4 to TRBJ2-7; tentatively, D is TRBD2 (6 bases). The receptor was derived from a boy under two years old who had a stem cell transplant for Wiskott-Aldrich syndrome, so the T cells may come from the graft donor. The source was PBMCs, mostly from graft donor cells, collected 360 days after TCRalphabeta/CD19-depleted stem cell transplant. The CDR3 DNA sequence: TGTGCCAGCAGTTTCTGGGGCGGGACGGCCTACGAGCAGTACTTC. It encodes CASSFWGGTAYEQYF.